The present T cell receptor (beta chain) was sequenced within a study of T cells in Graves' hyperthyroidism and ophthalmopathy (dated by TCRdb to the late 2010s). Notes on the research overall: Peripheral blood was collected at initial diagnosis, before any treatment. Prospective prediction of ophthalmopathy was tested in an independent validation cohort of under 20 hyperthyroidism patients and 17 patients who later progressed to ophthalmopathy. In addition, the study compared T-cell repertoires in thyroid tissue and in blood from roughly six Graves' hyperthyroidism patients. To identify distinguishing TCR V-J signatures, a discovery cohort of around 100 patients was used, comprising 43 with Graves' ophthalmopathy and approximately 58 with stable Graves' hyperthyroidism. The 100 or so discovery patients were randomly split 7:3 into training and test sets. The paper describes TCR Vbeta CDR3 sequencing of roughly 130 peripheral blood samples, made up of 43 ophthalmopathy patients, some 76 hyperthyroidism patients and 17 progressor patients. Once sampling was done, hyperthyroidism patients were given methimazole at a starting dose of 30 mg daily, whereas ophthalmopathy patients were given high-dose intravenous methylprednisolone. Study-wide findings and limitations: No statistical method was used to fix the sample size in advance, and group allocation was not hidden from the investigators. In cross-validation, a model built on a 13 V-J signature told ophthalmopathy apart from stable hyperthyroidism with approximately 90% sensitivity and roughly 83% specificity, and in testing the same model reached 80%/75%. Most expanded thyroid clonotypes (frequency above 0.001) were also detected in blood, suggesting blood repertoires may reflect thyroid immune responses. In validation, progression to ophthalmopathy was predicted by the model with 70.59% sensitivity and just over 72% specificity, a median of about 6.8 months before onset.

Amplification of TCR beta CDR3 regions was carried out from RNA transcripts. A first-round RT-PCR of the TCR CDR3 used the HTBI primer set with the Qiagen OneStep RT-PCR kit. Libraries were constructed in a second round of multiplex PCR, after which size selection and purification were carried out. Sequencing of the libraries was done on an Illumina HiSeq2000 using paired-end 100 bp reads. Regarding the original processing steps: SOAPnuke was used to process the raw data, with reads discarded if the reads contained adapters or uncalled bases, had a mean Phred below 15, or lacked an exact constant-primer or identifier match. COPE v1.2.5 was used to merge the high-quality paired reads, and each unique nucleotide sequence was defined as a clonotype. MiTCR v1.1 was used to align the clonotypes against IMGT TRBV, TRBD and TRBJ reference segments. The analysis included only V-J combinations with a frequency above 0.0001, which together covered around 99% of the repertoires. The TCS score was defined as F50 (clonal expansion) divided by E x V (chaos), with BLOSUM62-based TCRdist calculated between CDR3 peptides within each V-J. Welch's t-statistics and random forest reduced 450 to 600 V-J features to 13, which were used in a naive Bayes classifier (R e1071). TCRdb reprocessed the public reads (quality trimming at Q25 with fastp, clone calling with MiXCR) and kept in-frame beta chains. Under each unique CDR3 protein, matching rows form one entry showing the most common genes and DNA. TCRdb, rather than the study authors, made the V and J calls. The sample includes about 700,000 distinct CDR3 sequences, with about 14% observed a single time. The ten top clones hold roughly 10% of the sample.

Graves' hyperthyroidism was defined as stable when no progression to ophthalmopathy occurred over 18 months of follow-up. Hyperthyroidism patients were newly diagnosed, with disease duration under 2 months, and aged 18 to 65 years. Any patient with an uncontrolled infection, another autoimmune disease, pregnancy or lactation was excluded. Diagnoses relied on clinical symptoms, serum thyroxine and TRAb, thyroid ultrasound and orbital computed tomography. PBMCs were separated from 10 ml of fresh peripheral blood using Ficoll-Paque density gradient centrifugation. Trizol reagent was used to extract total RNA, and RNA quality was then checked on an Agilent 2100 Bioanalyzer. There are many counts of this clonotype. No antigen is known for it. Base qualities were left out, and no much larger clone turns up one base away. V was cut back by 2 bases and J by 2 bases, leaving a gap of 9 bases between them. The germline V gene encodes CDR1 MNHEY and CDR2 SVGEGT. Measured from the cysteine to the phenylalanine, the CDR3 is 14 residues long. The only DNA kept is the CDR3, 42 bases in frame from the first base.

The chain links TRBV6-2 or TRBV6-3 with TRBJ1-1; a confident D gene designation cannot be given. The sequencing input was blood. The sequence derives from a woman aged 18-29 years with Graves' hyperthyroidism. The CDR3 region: CASSYLSYNTEAFF. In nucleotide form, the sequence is TGTGCCAGCAGTTACCTTTCATACAACACTGAAGCTTTCTTT.